These 13 T cell receptor beta chains were all obtained from the same sample, sequenced in a study of memory CD4+ T cells and cytomegalovirus serostatus. The data were produced by immunoSEQ multiplex PCR, yet TCRdb's version contains in-frame clones alone and is incomplete. The repertoire holds approximately 52,000 clones, with around four fifths as singletons. The sort gate was single viable CD3+CD4+CD8-CD45RO+ cells for memory CD4+ T cells. Sequenced material: memory CD4+ T cells from blood. The receptors stem from an adult in good health and CMV-seronegative.

J is TRBJ1-1 and V is TRBV6-1, with 8 nucleotides matching TRBD1. The germline V gene has CDR1 MNHNS and CDR2 SASEGT. The CDR3 has 13 residues. Trimming took 5 bases from V and 5 from J; bases not matched to a gene: 4. The CDR3 nucleotides read TGTGCCAGCAGTAGACAGGGGATAACTGAAGCTTTCTTT. It is translated as CASSRQGITEAFF.

This sequence joins TRBV7-8 and TRBJ2-7; D not certain. Germline CDR1 SGHVS, CDR2 FQNEAQ. The CDR3 sequence is 15 residues long. The V and J ends lost 1 base and 5 bases respectively, with 15 bases between them. The CDR3 DNA is TGTGCCAGCAGCTTAGGACGGCGCTTTAGGGACGAGCAGTACTTC. Encoded protein: CASSLGRRFRDEQYF.

The chain combines TRBV28 with TRBJ2-3, with TRBD1 matching 10 bases. J was trimmed by 3 bases and V by 3 bases; bases with no gene match: 6. This CDR3 is 16 amino acids long. CDR1 MDHEN and CDR2 SYDVKM come from the germline V gene. CDR3 sequence reads: CASSLPGQGVTDTQYF. The CDR3, as DNA: TGTGCCAGCAGTTTGCCCGGACAGGGGGTTACAGATACGCAGTATTTT.

The chain joins TRBV4-1 to TRBJ1-1; 9 positions match TRBD1. The CDR3 sequence is 15 residues long. Germline loops: CDR1 MGHRA, CDR2 YSYEKL. V lost 4 bases, J lost 3 bases, and 6 bases stayed unmatched. The CDR3 reads CASSLGTGTDTEAFF. The CDR3 DNA is TGCGCCAGCAGCCTTGGGACAGGGACGGACACTGAAGCTTTCTTT.

The chain combines TRBV19 with TRBJ1-5; weak D call: TRBD1 (6 bases). CDR1 is LNHDA and CDR2 is SQIVND in the germline V gene (reference sequence). V was shortened by 7 bases and J by 7 bases, with 14 bases between the two germline ends. This CDR3 region has 13 residues. CDR3 loop: CASKAPGEQPQHF. In nucleotides, the CDR3 is TGTGCCAGTAAAGCCCCAGGGGAACAGCCCCAGCATTTT.

The chain combines TRBV5-1 with TRBJ2-1, with 9 bases identical to TRBD2. The CDR3 extends over 18 amino acids. The V gene end was trimmed by 0 bases and the J gene end by 0 bases; junction bases not matched to a gene: 7. The germline CDR1 and CDR2 sequences are SGHRS and YFSETQ. The CDR3, as DNA: TGCGCCAGCAGCTTGGGCCCTAGCGGGGCCCGCTCCTACAATGAGCAGTTCTTC. It specifies CASSLGPSGARSYNEQFF.

There are a few counts of this clone. In DNA form, the CDR3 reads TGTGCCAGCAGTGAATTGGGGGGAAGTGAAGCTTTCTTT. This codes for CASSELGGSEAFF. V usage is TRBV25-1 and J usage is TRBJ1-1, with a tentative D call TRBD1 (5 bases). Germline V CDR1 and CDR2: MGHDK, SYGVNS. The CDR3 totals 13 residues. With 1 base removed from V and 7 bases from J, the gap between germline ends came to 10 bases.

The table lists this clone with a few counts. The chain combines TRBV2 with TRBJ1-1; a weak D match, TRBD1 (6 bases). The germline gives CDR1 SNHLY, CDR2 FYNNEI. This CDR3 has 13 amino acids. V was pared by 4 bases and J by 7 bases, with 13 bases between. The CDR3 sequence is CASSVRTDLEAFF. The DNA for the CDR3 is TGTGCCAGCAGTGTGAGGACAGACCTTGAAGCTTTCTTT.

The chain is built from TRBV5-1 and TRBJ2-2; the D call may be TRBD1 or TRBD2 (5 bases each). Germline-derived CDR1 and CDR2 are SGHRS and YFSETQ. Trimming cost V 4 bases and J 0 bases, with 10 bases left between them. This CDR3 is built from 15 residues. The CDR3 spells CASSPLGPNTGELFF. Here the CDR3 DNA reads TGCGCCAGCAGCCCGCTGGGACCGAACACCGGGGAGCTGTTTTTT.

The chain couples TRBV15 to TRBJ1-5; D is unresolved. In germline, CDR1 is LNHNV, CDR2 YYDKDF (reference sequence). Trimming took off 0 bases at V and 0 bases at J, with 12 bases between the two ends. The CDR3 runs to 17 residues. As DNA, the CDR3 is TGTGCCACCAGCAGAGAACGGGCAGCTTATAGCAATCAGCCCCAGCATTTT. Its protein is CATSRERAAYSNQPQHF.

Details on this clone: The junction and the germline gene differ at one end; a read error may be behind it. The chain carries TRBV6-5 and TRBJ2-7; D gene unclear. The CDR3 is 13 amino acids. CDR1 is MNHEY and CDR2 is SVGAGI in the germline V gene. DNA for the CDR3: TGTGCCAGCAGTTACTCGACAATATGGCCTCAGCTGTGG. Translating it yields CASSYSTIWPQLW.

In its sample, this clone was seen a few times. The gene calls are TRBV18 and TRBJ1-6; possibly TRBD1 for D (6 bases). The V gene lost 3 bases and the J gene lost 10 bases, with 13 bases spanning the gap. The CDR3 sequence is 14 residues long. From germline, CDR1 is KGHSH and CDR2 LQKENI. The CDR3 sequence: CASSPVTGHSPLHF. The CDR3, as DNA: TGTGCCAGCTCACCCGTAACAGGGCACTCACCCCTCCACTTT.

V is TRBV5-1 and J is TRBJ1-2, with TRBD1 matching over 9 bases. The CDR3 extends over 15 amino acids. J lost 5 bases, V lost 4 bases, and 9 bases had no gene match. Per germline, CDR1 SGHRS and CDR2 YFSETQ. The CDR3 region has the DNA TGCGCCAGCAGCCCCTCCACGACAGGGGGTTATGGCTACACCTTC. It is translated as CASSPSTTGGYGYTF.